This T cell receptor (beta chain) was sequenced in a study of T cells after yellow fever vaccination. Overall study results and limits: Most primary-vaccination clones reappeared after the booster (about 95% CD4, approximately 88% CD8).

TCRdb fed the 5' RACE reads into MiXCR, producing one record per CDR3 protein. The sample contains about 68,000 distinct CDR3 sequences, over 6.5% of which appear only once. This clonotype appeared many times. What it binds is unknown. The CDR3 contains 12 residues. Germline V CDR1 and CDR2: MNHEY, SMNVEV (reference sequence). The germline V and J ends were trimmed by 6 bases and 8 bases, with 13 bases remaining between them. This chain connects TRBV27 to TRBJ1-2, with D tentatively TRBD1 (5 bases). The receptor's source is a man aged 18 to 35 who received the YFV17D yellow fever vaccine. Sequenced here: CD8+ T cells sorted from PBMCs, sampled about 41 days after the first yellow fever vaccination. In nucleotides, the CDR3 is TGTGCCAGCAGCCCAGCGGGGGACGGCTACACCTTC. Translating gives CASSPAGDGYTF.